Included here is one T cell receptor beta chain sequence, with context. This sample is part of a study of cytotoxic CD8 clonotypes in ibrutinib-treated CLL. Clones were read by immunoSEQ multiplex PCR, and TCRdb kept only the in-frame ones, dropping some. This sample has 30,000 to 40,000 clones; 69% occur once, and the top ten carry about a quarter. The CDR3 length is 13 residues. Germline values: CDR1 SNHLY, CDR2 FYNNEI. Unmatched junction bases numbered 3, after V lost 9 bases and J lost 1 base. J is TRBJ2-7 and V is TRBV2; 10 bases map to TRBD2. The sequence was collected from a human donor with chronic lymphocytic leukemia. Sequenced here: PBMCs, sampled before ibrutinib treatment. For the CDR3, the DNA is TGTGCCAGGAGGACTAGCGGTTCCTACGAGCAGTACTTC. This codes for CARRTSGSYEQYF. Full variable domain (rest looked up from reference TRBV2 and TRBJ2-7): EPEVTQTPSHQVTQMGQEVILRCVPISNHLYFYWYRQILGQKVEFLVSFYNNEISEKSEIFDDQFSVERPDGSNFTLKIRSTKLEDSAMYFCARRTSGSYEQYFGPGTRLTVT.